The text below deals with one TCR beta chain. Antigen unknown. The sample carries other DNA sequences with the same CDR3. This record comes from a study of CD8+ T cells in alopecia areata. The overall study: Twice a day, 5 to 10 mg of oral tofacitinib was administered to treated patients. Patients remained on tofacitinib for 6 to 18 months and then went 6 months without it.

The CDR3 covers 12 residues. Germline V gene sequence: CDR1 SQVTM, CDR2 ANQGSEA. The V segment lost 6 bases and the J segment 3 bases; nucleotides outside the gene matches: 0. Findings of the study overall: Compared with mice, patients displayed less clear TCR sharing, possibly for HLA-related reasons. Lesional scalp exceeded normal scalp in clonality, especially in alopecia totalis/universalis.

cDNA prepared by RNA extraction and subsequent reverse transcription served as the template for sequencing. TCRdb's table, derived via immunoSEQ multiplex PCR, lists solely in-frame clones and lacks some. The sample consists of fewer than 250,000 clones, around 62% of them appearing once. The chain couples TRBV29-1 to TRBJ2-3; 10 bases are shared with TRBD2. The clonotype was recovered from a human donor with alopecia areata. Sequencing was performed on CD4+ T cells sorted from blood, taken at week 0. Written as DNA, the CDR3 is TGCAGCGTGGGACTAGCGACAGATACGCAGTATTTT. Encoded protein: CSVGLATDTQYF.